This is a list of T cell receptor beta chains from one sample in a study of cytomegalovirus exposure and HLA in healthy donors. Produced via immunoSEQ multiplex PCR; TCRdb's table is partial and in-frame only. The table records about 180,000 clones, about 78% of them present only once. Sequenced material: PBMCs. The receptors come from a man aged 35 to 55 in good health and CMV-seronegative. The conserved cysteine and the conserved F or W are not part of the CDR3 here. Each record gives: V gene, D gene, J gene, CDR3 length, CDR3 protein. A D gene is named only where the DNA matches it firmly.

V: TRBV9
D: -
J: TRBJ1-2
length: 11
CDR3: ASSERGGDGYT

V: TRBV19
D: -
J: TRBJ1-5
length: 16
CDR3: ASSIGWQGLLRSQPQH

V: TRBV4-3
D: TRBD1
J: TRBJ1-1
length: 12
CDR3: ASSQDRSGQEAF

V: TRBV5-1
D: -
J: TRBJ2-3
length: 11
CDR3: ASSYPGEDTQY

V: TRBV7-2
D: TRBD1
J: TRBJ2-1
length: 13
CDR3: ASSPRQGGTSEQF

V: TRBV28
D: TRBD1
J: TRBJ2-7
length: 15
CDR3: ASSPRIAGGWTYEQY

V: TRBV7-3
D: TRBD2
J: TRBJ2-1
length: 16
CDR3: ASSLMGLAGPYHDEQF

V: TRBV7-8
D: TRBD2
J: TRBJ2-3
length: 13
CDR3: ASSLNSGRADTQY

V: TRBV5-4
D: TRBD2
J: TRBJ2-1
length: 14
CDR3: ASSSGTSGGDREQF

V: TRBV7-6
D: TRBD1
J: TRBJ2-7
length: 13
CDR3: ASSLGQASTYEQY

V: TRBV10-3
D: -
J: TRBJ2-7
length: 14
CDR3: AISESGQGSTYEQY

V: TRBV4-3
D: TRBD1
J: TRBJ1-2
length: 13
CDR3: ASSHEQGAVYGYT

V: TRBV4-1
D: TRBD2
J: TRBJ2-2
length: 13
CDR3: ASSQVGGSTGELF

V: TRBV6-4
D: -
J: TRBJ1-1
length: 13
CDR3: ASSDCGRDDTEAF

V: TRBV5-1
D: -
J: TRBJ1-2
length: 10
CDR3: ASSPTAYGYT

V: TRBV27
D: TRBD2
J: TRBJ2-7
length: 12
CDR3: ASSSGLADYEQY

V: TRBV19
D: TRBD1
J: TRBJ1-4
length: 12
CDR3: ASSMGTVNEKLF

V: TRBV5-4
D: TRBD1
J: TRBJ1-1
length: 13
CDR3: ASSLSGQSRIEAF

V: TRBV15
D: -
J: TRBJ2-2
length: 16
CDR3: ATSRGLRGGTNTGELF

V: TRBV28
D: -
J: TRBJ1-3
length: 14
CDR3: ASSFLRVSGGNTIY

V: TRBV6-5
D: TRBD2
J: TRBJ2-7
length: 13
CDR3: ASSYGTSASYEQY

V: TRBV6-6
D: -
J: TRBJ1-1
length: 12
CDR3: ASSYPTMNTEAF

V: TRBV7-3
D: -
J: TRBJ1-1
length: 11
CDR3: ASSPGMDTEAF

V: TRBV6-5
D: -
J: TRBJ1-2
length: 10
CDR3: ASTLRADGYT

V: TRBV18
D: -
J: TRBJ1-4
length: 17
CDR3: ASSPQRSRGVATNEKLF

V: TRBV19
D: -
J: TRBJ1-1
length: 15
CDR3: ASTSWGRGPMNTEAF

V: TRBV11-1
D: -
J: TRBJ1-1
length: 11
CDR3: ASSFRGITEAF

V: TRBV18
D: TRBD2
J: TRBJ2-5
length: 12
CDR3: ASFDSGGKETQY

V: TRBV19
D: TRBD2
J: TRBJ2-1
length: 11
CDR3: ATSAGGRNEQF

V: TRBV7-6
D: TRBD1
J: TRBJ2-5
length: 13
CDR3: ASSLGVRGHETQY

V: TRBV6-6
D: -
J: TRBJ2-7
length: 12
CDR3: ASTRDSSQYEQY

V: TRBV4-3
D: -
J: TRBJ2-5
length: 12
CDR3: ASSQGGSQETQY

V: TRBV30
D: TRBD1
J: TRBJ2-5
length: 13
CDR3: AWSAGQGPMETQY

V: TRBV6-5
D: -
J: TRBJ1-1
length: 12
CDR3: ASSYGQMNTEAF

V: TRBV4-1
D: TRBD1
J: TRBJ2-5
length: 14
CDR3: ASSQDPGQGQETQY

V: TRBV18
D: TRBD1
J: TRBJ1-6
length: 13
CDR3: ASSSDRGYNSPLH

V: TRBV2
D: -
J: TRBJ2-3
length: 11
CDR3: ASTGQVPDTQY

V: TRBV7-2
D: TRBD2
J: TRBJ2-5
length: 14
CDR3: ASTPAGGGGSETQY

V: TRBV15
D: TRBD1
J: TRBJ1-6
length: 11
CDR3: ATRDSLDSPLH

V: TRBV5-1
D: -
J: TRBJ1-4
length: 14
CDR3: ASSPGRSSANEKLF

V: TRBV7-6
D: -
J: TRBJ1-3
length: 11
CDR3: ASPRVTGNTIY

V: TRBV6-5
D: TRBD1
J: TRBJ2-5
length: 13
CDR3: ASRPGTGGKETQY

V: TRBV19
D: -
J: TRBJ2-2
length: 12
CDR3: ASSIDLYTGELF